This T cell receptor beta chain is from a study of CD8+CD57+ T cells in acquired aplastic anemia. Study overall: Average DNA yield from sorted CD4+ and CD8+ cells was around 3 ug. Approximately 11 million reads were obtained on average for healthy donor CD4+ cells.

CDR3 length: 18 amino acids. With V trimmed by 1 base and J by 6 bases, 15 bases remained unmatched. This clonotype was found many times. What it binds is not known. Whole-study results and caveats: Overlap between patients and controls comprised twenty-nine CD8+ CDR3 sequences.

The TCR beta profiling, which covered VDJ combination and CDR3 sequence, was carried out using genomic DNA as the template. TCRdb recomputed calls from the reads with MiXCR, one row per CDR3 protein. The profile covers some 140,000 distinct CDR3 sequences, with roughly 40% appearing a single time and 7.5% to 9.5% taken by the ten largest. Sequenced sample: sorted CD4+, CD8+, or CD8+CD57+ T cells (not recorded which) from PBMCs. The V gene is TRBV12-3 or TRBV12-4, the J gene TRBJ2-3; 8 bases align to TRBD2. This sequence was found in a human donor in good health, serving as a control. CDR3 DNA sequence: TGTGCCAGCAGTTTAGGTCTTGTTGTGGCGGGAGGCTTCGATACGCAGTATTTT. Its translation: CASSLGLVVAGGFDTQYF.